This is a list of T cell receptor beta chains from one sample in a study of response to subunit inactivated influenza vaccine. TCRdb itself ran the RT-PCR reads through MiXCR, one entry per CDR3 protein. The sample yields 180,000 or so distinct CDR3 sequences, 10% to 15% seen once. These records were also assigned to another study, of T cells expressing NK-cell markers.

The specimen comprised CD8+ T cells sorted from PBMCs, sampled 11 to 12 days after vaccination. These receptors were collected from a man over 45 who received an inactivated influenza vaccine. CDR3s include the opening cysteine and the closing phenylalanine or tryptophan. Each record gives: J gene, D gene, clone size, CDR3 length, V gene, CDR3 DNA, CDR3 protein. A D gene is named only where the DNA matches it firmly. Size tells how often a clone was seen (once, few, many) or the class of an expanded clone, and some rows leave it out.

j_call: TRBJ1-1; d_call: TRBD1; clone_size: -; cdr3_length: 13; v_call: TRBV6-1; cdr3_nt: TGTGCCAGCAGCCCCACAGGGGGGACTGAAGCTTTCTTT; cdr3_aa: CASSPTGGTEAFF
j_call: TRBJ1-2; d_call: -; clone_size: -; cdr3_length: 16; v_call: TRBV7-9; cdr3_nt: TGTGCCAGCAGCTACCTACCGGGACATCGTAACTATGGCTACACCTTC; cdr3_aa: CASSYLPGHRNYGYTF
j_call: TRBJ2-7; d_call: TRBD2; clone_size: many; cdr3_length: 17; v_call: TRBV28; cdr3_nt: TGTGCCAGCTCTAGCTCGGGGGAGGGAGCGAGGGACTACGAGCAGTACTTC; cdr3_aa: CASSSSGEGARDYEQYF
j_call: TRBJ2-7; d_call: TRBD1; clone_size: few; cdr3_length: 14; v_call: TRBV20-1; cdr3_nt: TGCAGTGCTAGAGATCTAGGGACAGGGGTTGAGCAGTACTTC; cdr3_aa: CSARDLGTGVEQYF
j_call: TRBJ2-5; d_call: TRBD1; clone_size: few; cdr3_length: 14; v_call: TRBV12-3/TRBV12-4; cdr3_nt: TGTGCCAGCAGTTCGGGACAGGGAATGGAGACCCAGTACTTC; cdr3_aa: CASSSGQGMETQYF
j_call: TRBJ2-7; d_call: -; clone_size: many; cdr3_length: 16; v_call: TRBV5-1; cdr3_nt: TGCGCCAGCAGCTTGGCCCGCGACAGACTGACCTACGAGCAGTACTTC; cdr3_aa: CASSLARDRLTYEQYF
j_call: TRBJ2-1; d_call: TRBD2; clone_size: few; cdr3_length: 16; v_call: TRBV7-9; cdr3_nt: TGTGCCAGCAGCTCCCCCGGGACTAGGTCCTACAATGAGCAGTTCTTC; cdr3_aa: CASSSPGTRSYNEQFF
j_call: TRBJ2-7; d_call: TRBD2; clone_size: -; cdr3_length: 16; v_call: TRBV29-1; cdr3_nt: TGCAGCGTTGAAGGCCTCATTAGCGGGAGTTTATACGAGCAGTACTTC; cdr3_aa: CSVEGLISGSLYEQYF
j_call: TRBJ2-2; d_call: -; clone_size: few; cdr3_length: 13; v_call: TRBV6-1; cdr3_nt: TGTGCCAGCAGACAGGGTAACACCGGGGAGCTGTTTTTT; cdr3_aa: CASRQGNTGELFF
j_call: TRBJ1-4; d_call: -; clone_size: -; cdr3_length: 19; v_call: TRBV4-1; cdr3_nt: TGCGCCAGCAGCCAATCTTACCCACCGGGAGATGTCCCTAATGAAAAACTGTTTTTT; cdr3_aa: CASSQSYPPGDVPNEKLFF
j_call: TRBJ2-5; d_call: -; clone_size: few; cdr3_length: 15; v_call: TRBV7-9; cdr3_nt: TGTGCCAGCAGCTCCAATAACAGGGCCCAAGAGACCCAGTACTTC; cdr3_aa: CASSSNNRAQETQYF
j_call: TRBJ2-1; d_call: -; clone_size: -; cdr3_length: 15; v_call: TRBV5-1; cdr3_nt: TGCGCCAGCAGCTTGCTCCTCCGAGAAGTGGATGAGCAGTTCTTC; cdr3_aa: CASSLLLREVDEQFF
j_call: TRBJ1-1; d_call: TRBD1; clone_size: -; cdr3_length: 13; v_call: TRBV19; cdr3_nt: TGTGCCAGTAGCCGGGACAGGGCGACTGAAGCTTTCTTT; cdr3_aa: CASSRDRATEAFF
j_call: TRBJ2-3; d_call: TRBD1; clone_size: many; cdr3_length: 14; v_call: TRBV5-6; cdr3_nt: TGTGCCAGCAGCTTACCACAGGGGGTAGATACGCAGTATTTT; cdr3_aa: CASSLPQGVDTQYF
j_call: TRBJ2-1; d_call: TRBD2; clone_size: many; cdr3_length: 17; v_call: TRBV4-3; cdr3_nt: TGCGCCAGCAGCCAAGATCATTCGGCTAGCGGGAGCAATGAGCAGTTCTTC; cdr3_aa: CASSQDHSASGSNEQFF
j_call: TRBJ2-1; d_call: TRBD1; clone_size: few; cdr3_length: 14; v_call: TRBV7-9; cdr3_nt: TGTGCCAGCAGTCGGGTGACAGGGGACAATGAGCAGTTCTTC; cdr3_aa: CASSRVTGDNEQFF
j_call: TRBJ2-3; d_call: -; clone_size: -; cdr3_length: 15; v_call: TRBV28; cdr3_nt: TGTGCCAGCCTTGACCCCAGGGGGAGGGCAGATACGCAGTATTTT; cdr3_aa: CASLDPRGRADTQYF
j_call: TRBJ2-1; d_call: -; clone_size: -; cdr3_length: 15; v_call: TRBV28; cdr3_nt: TGTGCCAGCAGTTTAGGGCACAGCTCCTACAATGAGCAGTTCTTC; cdr3_aa: CASSLGHSSYNEQFF
j_call: TRBJ2-7; d_call: -; clone_size: -; cdr3_length: 12; v_call: TRBV6-5; cdr3_nt: TGTGCCAGCAGTTACGAGGGGGACGAGCAGTACTTC; cdr3_aa: CASSYEGDEQYF
j_call: TRBJ2-7; d_call: -; clone_size: -; cdr3_length: 13; v_call: TRBV5-6; cdr3_nt: TGTGCCAGCAGCAAGACACCTGCCTACGAGCAGTACTTC; cdr3_aa: CASSKTPAYEQYF
j_call: TRBJ2-3; d_call: -; clone_size: -; cdr3_length: 13; v_call: TRBV12-3/TRBV12-4; cdr3_nt: TGTGCCAGCATCACTCCCCGGCTAGATACGCAGTATTTT; cdr3_aa: CASITPRLDTQYF
j_call: TRBJ1-1; d_call: -; clone_size: -; cdr3_length: 12; v_call: TRBV6-6; cdr3_nt: TGTGCCAGCAGTGGGGGGAGCACTGAAGCTTTCTTT; cdr3_aa: CASSGGSTEAFF
j_call: TRBJ2-1; d_call: -; clone_size: many; cdr3_length: 16; v_call: TRBV5-1; cdr3_nt: TGCGCCAGCAGCTTGGAGGGGCAGGGTGGAAACAATGAGCAGTTCTTC; cdr3_aa: CASSLEGQGGNNEQFF
j_call: TRBJ1-2; d_call: TRBD1; clone_size: few; cdr3_length: 13; v_call: TRBV28; cdr3_nt: TGTGCCAGCAGCCCGGGACAGAGCTATGGCTACACCTTC; cdr3_aa: CASSPGQSYGYTF
j_call: TRBJ1-1; d_call: -; clone_size: -; cdr3_length: 12; v_call: TRBV7-9; cdr3_nt: TGTGCCAGCAGACCAGACGGGACTGAAGCTTTCTTT; cdr3_aa: CASRPDGTEAFF
j_call: TRBJ2-7; d_call: TRBD1; clone_size: -; cdr3_length: 12; v_call: TRBV10-2; cdr3_nt: TGCGCCAGCAGACAGGGGGTCTACGAGCAGTACTTC; cdr3_aa: CASRQGVYEQYF
j_call: TRBJ2-7; d_call: TRBD2; clone_size: -; cdr3_length: 13; v_call: TRBV10-2; cdr3_nt: TGCGCCAGCAGCAAAGGACTAGCGGGTATACAGTACTTC; cdr3_aa: CASSKGLAGIQYF